The 19 T cell receptor beta chains in this list originate from one sample, sequenced in a study of shared clonotypes between healthy human individuals. Clones were read by immunoSEQ multiplex PCR, and TCRdb kept only the in-frame ones, dropping some. The table includes approximately 2,300,000 clones, 85% to 95% detected once. The specimen sequenced was naive CD4+ T cells from PBMCs. Indicated subset: CD45RA+ positively selected. These receptors all stem from a young man in good health. Some clones in this sample may be carry-over from other donors' samples.

This chain links TRBV7-8 with TRBJ2-3; D is possibly TRBD2 (5 bases). The germline V gene encodes CDR1 SGHVS and CDR2 FQNEAQ. The ends were cut back, 1 base at V and 4 bases at J, with 12 bases in the middle. There are 15 residues in the CDR3. The CDR3 nucleotides read TGTGCCAGCAGCTTAGTCCGTGGGAGAGCAGATACGCAGTATTTT. It translates to CASSLVRGRADTQYF.

V gene TRBV14 combines with J gene TRBJ2-5; D is undetermined. The CDR3 is 15 residues long. In germline, CDR1 is SGHDN, CDR2 FVKESK. The V and J ends lost 0 bases and 0 bases respectively, with 8 bases between them. As DNA, the CDR3 is TGTGCCAGCAGCCAAGATAGTACTTACCAAGAGACCCAGTACTTC. It translates to CASSQDSTYQETQYF.

In its sample, this clone was seen a few times. Distinct nucleotide sequences in the sample also encode this CDR3. V is TRBV5-1 and J is TRBJ2-1; D is ambiguous. V lost 0 bases to trimming and J lost 0 bases, with 10 bases between them. Germline V gene data show CDR1 as SGHRS and CDR2 as YFSETQ. The CDR3 is 16 amino acids. CDR3 DNA: TGCGCCAGCAGCTTGGAGGCCTCGAGCTCCTACAATGAGCAGTTCTTC. Encoded protein: CASSLEASSSYNEQFF.

CDR3 in amino acids: CASSLRDTEKLFF. The CDR3, as DNA: TGTGCCAGCAGCCTCCGGGACACTGAAAAACTGTTTTTT. This chain links TRBV28 with TRBJ1-4; possible D gene TRBD1, 6 bases. This CDR3 spans 13 amino acids. Trimming cost V 6 bases and J 7 bases, with 12 bases left between them. Germline loops: CDR1 MDHEN, CDR2 SYDVKM.

The CDR3 DNA reads as TGTGCCAGCAGATGGTTGACAGGGGGCACTGAAGCTTTCTTT. Translated, it gives CASRWLTGGTEAFF. V usage is TRBV27 and J usage is TRBJ1-1; TRBD1 matches at 9 bases. The CDR3 sequence is 14 residues long. Germline trimming cut 6 bases from V and 4 bases from J; bases unmatched to any gene: 6. Germline CDR1 and CDR2: MNHEY and SMNVEV (reference sequence).

The chain carries TRBV4-2 and TRBJ2-7; no firm D call. The germline V and J ends were trimmed by 4 bases and 1 base, with 14 bases remaining between them. Germline V gene data show CDR1 as LGHNA and CDR2 as YNFKEQ. CDR3 length equals 15 residues. The CDR3 spells CASSLAGPESYEQYF. CDR3 in DNA: TGTGCCAGCAGCCTTGCCGGGCCAGAGTCCTACGAGCAGTACTTC.

This chain connects TRBV19 to TRBJ2-7; TRBD1 matches at 8 bases. The CDR3 length is 15 residues. Germline CDR1 reads LNHDA; CDR2 reads SQIVND (reference sequence). Trimming at V came to 2 bases and at J to 4 bases, leaving 7 bases not matched to a gene. CDR3: CASSIQRTGRYEQYF. The DNA of the CDR3 is TGTGCCAGTAGTATACAAAGGACAGGGCGGTACGAGCAGTACTTC.

This chain uses TRBV10-3 with TRBJ1-1; D remains unclear. The V end was cut by 4 bases, the J end by 11 bases, with 14 bases between. The CDR3 contains 12 residues. Germline values: CDR1 ENHRY, CDR2 SYGVKD. The CDR3, as DNA: TGTGCCATCAGTGGGACGGGAGAAACGGCTTTCTTT. Residues: CAISGTGETAFF.

The chain is built from TRBV10-3 and TRBJ2-7, with 8 bases matching TRBD2. The germline CDR1 and CDR2 sequences are ENHRY and SYGVKD. The ends lost 8 bases at V and 3 bases at J; junction bases unmatched: 6. The CDR3 is made up of 13 amino acids. The CDR3: CAILALADYEQYF. The DNA of the CDR3 is TGTGCCATCCTGGCACTAGCGGACTACGAGCAGTACTTC.

Written as DNA, the CDR3 is TGTGCCAGCAAGGGTAACGGGAAGGGCCATGGCTACACCTTC. Protein: CASKGNGKGHGYTF. The rearrangement uses TRBV2 and TRBJ1-2; D unresolved. Trimming removed 7 bases from V and 6 bases from J, with 18 bases in between. Germline lookup yields CDR1 SNHLY and CDR2 FYNNEI. The CDR3 runs to 14 residues.

The chain joins TRBV28 to TRBJ2-7, with TRBD2 matching 10 bases. Per germline, CDR1 MDHEN and CDR2 SYDVKM. This CDR3 comprises 14 residues. Trimming took 4 bases from V and 5 from J; bases not matched to a gene: 5. The CDR3 here is CASSSAGGQNEQYF. In nucleotides, the CDR3 is TGTGCCAGCAGTTCAGCGGGAGGGCAGAACGAGCAGTACTTC.

The gene calls are TRBV7-7 and TRBJ2-5; no clear D gene. Germline CDR1 reads SSHAT; CDR2 reads FNYEAQ (reference sequence). The CDR3 is made up of 13 amino acids. Trimming stripped 3 bases from V and 1 base from J, with 6 bases between. Here the CDR3 reads CASSFGRQETQYF. DNA for the CDR3: TGTGCCAGCAGCTTTGGACGCCAAGAGACCCAGTACTTC. Supplemented by reference TRBV7-7 and TRBJ2-5, the full variable domain reads GAGVSQSPRYKVTKRGQDVTLRCDPISSHATLYWYQQALGQGPEFLTYFNYEAQPDKSGLPSDRFSAERPEGSISTLTIQRTEQRDSAMYRCASSFGRQETQYFGPGTRLLVL.

The chain joins TRBV4-2 to TRBJ2-3; 13 nucleotides line up with TRBD2. The CDR3 sequence is 16 residues long. The V and J ends lost 1 base and 5 bases, in that order; junction bases with no gene match: 3. Looked up from germline, CDR1 is LGHNA and CDR2 is YNFKEQ. The CDR3 nucleotides read TGTGCCAGCAGCCAAGTACTAGCGGGAGGGCGAGATACGCAGTATTTT. This translates into CASSQVLAGGRDTQYF.

This clone was found a few times. The V gene is TRBV28, the J gene TRBJ1-5; 9 bases match TRBD1. The trim removed 6 bases at V and 3 bases at J, leaving 9 bases unmatched. The germline V gene encodes CDR1 MDHEN and CDR2 SYDVKM. The length of the CDR3 is 16 residues. CDR3 sequence: CASRQKGQGLNQPQHF. The CDR3 coding sequence is TGTGCCAGCAGACAGAAGGGACAGGGTCTCAATCAGCCCCAGCATTTT.

The V gene is TRBV18, the J gene TRBJ2-7; no definite D call. The germline V and J ends were trimmed by 4 bases and 2 bases, with 6 bases remaining between them. The CDR3 is 12 amino acids. CDR1 and CDR2 from the germline V gene are KGHSH and LQKENI. The CDR3 here is CASSRSPYEQYF. DNA of the CDR3: TGTGCCAGCTCACGTAGCCCCTACGAGCAGTACTTC.

This clone was picked up one time. The V gene is TRBV6-1, the J gene TRBJ2-3; D is unclear. The V end lost 3 bases, the J end lost 2 bases, and 9 bases lay between the germline ends. The CDR3 covers 14 residues. Germline V gene sequence: CDR1 MNHNS, CDR2 SASEGT. CDR3 loop: CASSDSQPTDTQYF. The CDR3 DNA follows: TGTGCCAGCAGTGATTCACAGCCCACAGATACGCAGTATTTT.

As to this clone: Other nucleotide sequences in the sample specify the same CDR3. V gene TRBV28 combines with J gene TRBJ1-5; a weak D match, TRBD1 (6 bases). V dropped 5 bases and J dropped 2 bases, with 10 bases sitting between them. CDR3 length: 14 residues. The germline V gene has CDR1 MDHEN and CDR2 SYDVKM. This CDR3 is CASSPWTGNQPQHF. In DNA form, the CDR3 reads TGTGCCAGCAGTCCATGGACAGGCAATCAGCCCCAGCATTTT.

The chain couples TRBV10-3 to TRBJ2-2, with D perhaps TRBD1 (6 bases). The CDR3 length is 18 residues. Deletions cut 10 bases from V and 4 bases from J, with 28 bases between. Germline V gene sequence: CDR1 ENHRY, CDR2 SYGVKD. The chain's CDR3 is CATLPKRDIWGRTGELFF. The CDR3 DNA follows: TGTGCCACCCTACCAAAAAGAGACATCTGGGGGCGCACCGGGGAGCTGTTTTTT.

The V and J genes are TRBV5-1 and TRBJ1-3; weak D call: TRBD1 (5 bases). The CDR3 totals 15 residues. Looked up from germline, CDR1 is SGHRS and CDR2 is YFSETQ. V lost 1 base, J lost 3 bases, and 11 bases lay in between. CDR3 nucleotide sequence: TGCGCCAGCAGCTTGATGGGAGGGGATGGAAACACCATATATTTT. Residues: CASSLMGGDGNTIYF.